The sequence of this TCR beta chain was determined in a study of radiation and T cells in renal cell carcinoma. Findings and limits, study-wide: Top tumor clonotypes rose in blood 2 weeks post-radiation, then contracted.

Turning to this clone: Its target is not known.

Time point denoted: blood 2 weeks post-SBRT. Treatment indicated: 15 Gy SBRT to primary tumor, nephrectomy 4 weeks later. Serial blood draws occurred at baseline and 2 and 4 weeks post-SBRT. Trimming pared 3 bases from V and 3 bases from J, leaving 11 bases between. There are 14 residues in the CDR3. Germline loops: CDR1 MNHEY, CDR2 SMNVEV (reference sequence). The method was immunoSEQ multiplex PCR; TCRdb's version includes in-frame clones alone and lacks a portion of them. The sample lists 120,000 or so clones; 88% were seen once. Sequencing was performed on blood, taken from a patient whose treatment included radiotherapy and nephrectomy. This TCR was recovered from a woman in her sixties or seventies with renal cell carcinoma. V and J are TRBV27 and TRBJ1-1; D possibly corresponds to TRBD1 (6 bases). CDR3 amino acids: CASSFSHRDTEAFF. The CDR3 coding sequence is TGTGCCAGCAGTTTCAGCCACAGGGACACTGAAGCTTTCTTT.